A selection of T cell receptor beta chains follows, all from one sample in a study of Ad26.COV2.S vaccination and SARS-CoV-2 variants. The method was immunoSEQ multiplex PCR; TCRdb's version includes in-frame clones alone and lacks a portion of them. The sample includes 250,000 to 300,000 clones, 87% of them seen just once. The sequences come from peripheral blood, collected in a trial of Ad26.COV2.S vaccine versus placebo. The receptor set was obtained from a person aged 18 to 65 who received the Ad26.COV2.S COVID-19 vaccine or a placebo. CDR3s include the opening cysteine and the closing phenylalanine or tryptophan. The D gene is left open where the match is weak. A row's size may be missing; if present it is once, few, many or a size class.

- | - | TRBJ1-4 | TRBV7-2 | CASSPSGARTEKLFF | TGTGCCAGCAGCCCATCCGGGGCTCGGACTGAAAAACTGTTTTTT
- | - | TRBJ1-2 | TRBV12-3/TRBV12-4 | CASRSWARGYTF | TGTGCCAGCAGAAGCTGGGCGAGAGGCTACACCTTC
- | - | TRBJ2-5 | TRBV6-5 | CASSTGTLQETQYF | TGTGCCAGCAGTACCGGGACACTCCAAGAGACCCAGTACTTC
- | - | TRBJ2-1 | TRBV5-1 | CASSLEQGPPYNEQFF | TGCGCCAGCAGCCTCGAACAGGGCCCACCATACAATGAGCAGTTCTTC
- | - | TRBJ1-5 | TRBV27 | CASSWRTGTNQPQHF | TGTGCCAGCAGTTGGAGAACAGGGACAAATCAGCCCCAGCATTTT
TRBD2 | - | TRBJ2-5 | TRBV7-8 | CASSLVGRAGETQYF | TGTGCCAGCAGCTTAGTCGGGAGGGCCGGGGAGACCCAGTACTTC
- | once | TRBJ1-5 | TRBV10-3 | CAISESEGLPPQHF | TGTGCCATCAGTGAGTCGGAGGGCCTGCCGCCCCAGCATTTT
- | - | TRBJ1-3 | TRBV30 | CAWNLGNSGNTIYF | TGTGCCTGGAACTTGGGGAACTCTGGAAACACCATATATTTT
- | - | TRBJ2-5 | TRBV30 | CAWSGVGQETQYF | TGTGCCTGGAGCGGGGTTGGCCAAGAGACCCAGTACTTC
- | - | TRBJ2-7 | TRBV28 | CATSERHPKGEQYF | TGTGCAACATCGGAGCGACACCCCAAGGGCGAGCAGTACTTC
- | - | TRBJ2-7 | TRBV19 | CASSVSWQVSYEQYF | TGTGCCAGTAGTGTTAGTTGGCAGGTCTCCTACGAGCAGTACTTC
- | - | TRBJ1-1 | TRBV27 | CASSLKGGNTEAFF | TGTGCCAGCAGTTTAAAGGGCGGGAACACTGAAGCTTTCTTT
TRBD1 | once | TRBJ2-1 | TRBV5-1 | CASSFTGGPTYNEQFF | TGCGCCAGCAGCTTCACAGGGGGTCCCACTTACAATGAGCAGTTCTTC
TRBD1 | - | TRBJ1-2 | TRBV5-6 | CASSGPGQGYGYTF | TGTGCCAGCAGCGGTCCGGGACAGGGGTATGGCTACACCTTC
- | - | TRBJ2-3 | TRBV3-1/TRBV3-2 | CASSQDKNTQYF | TGTGCCAGCAGCCAAGATAAAAATACGCAGTATTTT
- | - | TRBJ1-3 | TRBV25-1 | CASSDRGRVTGNTIYF | TGTGCCAGCAGTGATAGAGGGAGGGTAACTGGAAACACCATATATTTT
TRBD1 | - | TRBJ1-2 | TRBV19 | CASSYQGAGYGYTF | TGTGCCAGTAGTTACCAGGGGGCTGGCTATGGCTACACCTTC
- | - | TRBJ1-1 | TRBV11-3 | CASSSGGAGPTEAFF | TGTGCCAGCAGCTCGGGGGGGGCGGGGCCCACTGAAGCTTTCTTT
TRBD1 | once | TRBJ2-1 | TRBV5-1 | CASSLWPPGGGSYNEQFF | TGCGCCAGCAGCTTGTGGCCCCCAGGGGGCGGCTCCTACAATGAGCAGTTCTTC
- | once | TRBJ2-3 | TRBV2 | CASSEAGGNSVITDTQYF | TGTGCCAGCAGTGAAGCAGGGGGGAACTCCGTAATAACAGATACGCAGTATTTT
- | - | TRBJ2-7 | TRBV5-1 | CASSLAAASYEQYF | TGCGCCAGCAGCTTGGCGGCAGCCTCCTACGAGCAGTACTTC
- | - | TRBJ1-1 | TRBV6-5 | CASRRGLNTEAFF | TGTGCCTCCCGGAGGGGGTTGAACACTGAAGCTTTCTTT
TRBD1 | - | TRBJ2-7 | TRBV15 | CATSRVQGVSYEQYF | TGTGCCACCAGCAGAGTACAGGGGGTATCCTACGAGCAGTACTTC
TRBD1 | few | TRBJ1-2 | TRBV18 | CASSLQGTARDGYTF | TGTGCCAGCTCACTACAGGGGACAGCTCGGGATGGCTACACCTTC
- | - | TRBJ1-3 | TRBV7-8 | CASSLSGNTIYF | TGTGCCAGCAGCTTATCTGGAAACACCATATATTTT
- | once | TRBJ1-6 | TRBV5-3 | CARRPGKVSSYNSPLHF | TGTGCCAGAAGGCCGGGAAAGGTTTCCTCCTATAATTCACCCCTCCACTTT
TRBD2 | - | TRBJ2-3 | TRBV3-1/TRBV3-2 | CASSQDQVAGGPDTQYF | TGTGCCAGCAGCCAAGATCAGGTGGCGGGAGGGCCAGATACGCAGTATTTT
- | few | TRBJ1-1 | TRBV5-1 | CASSSSEAGSTEAFF | TGCGCCAGCAGCTCGTCAGAGGCGGGGAGCACTGAAGCTTTCTTT
- | - | TRBJ2-2 | TRBV15 | CATSRDWPSNTGELFF | TGTGCCACCAGCAGAGATTGGCCTTCGAACACCGGGGAGCTGTTTTTT
- | - | TRBJ2-1 | TRBV9 | CASSVGTHNEQFF | TGTGCCAGCAGCGTAGGGACGCATAATGAGCAGTTCTTC
TRBD2 | - | TRBJ2-1 | TRBV28 | CASFTSGRLYNEQFF | TGTGCCAGCTTTACTAGCGGGCGGCTATACAATGAGCAGTTCTTC
- | - | TRBJ2-1 | TRBV20-1 | CSASLNEQFF | TGCAGTGCTAGCCTCAATGAGCAGTTCTTC
- | - | TRBJ2-7 | TRBV19 | CASSIDYEQYF | TGTGCCAGTAGTATCGACTACGAGCAGTACTTC
TRBD1 | - | TRBJ1-1 | TRBV5-1 | CASSLWTGGLNEAFF | TGCGCCAGCAGCTTGTGGACAGGGGGTCTTAATGAAGCTTTCTTT
TRBD2 | - | TRBJ2-3 | TRBV5-1 | CASSLGISGGGASDTQYF | TGCGCCAGCAGCTTGGGAATATCGGGCGGGGGGGCGTCAGATACGCAGTATTTT
- | few | TRBJ2-2 | TRBV5-1 | CASSLKTGELFF | TGCGCCAGCAGCCTTAAAACCGGGGAGCTGTTTTTT
- | few | TRBJ1-6 | TRBV9 | CASSVEDGDSPLHF | TGTGCCAGCAGCGTAGAGGATGGAGATTCACCCCTCCACTTT
- | - | TRBJ1-2 | TRBV12-5 | CASGLVTFGEEELNQYGYTF | TGTGCTAGTGGTTTGGTAACCTTCGGGGAGGAGGAGTTAAATCAGTATGGCTACACCTTC
- | - | TRBJ2-1 | TRBV6-4 | CASSTSGEPHNEQFF | TGTGCCAGCAGTACCTCGGGGGAGCCCCACAATGAGCAGTTCTTC
- | - | TRBJ1-2 | TRBV19 | CASSPTGAGGYTF | TGTGCCAGTAGCCCGACAGGTGCCGGCGGCTACACCTTC
- | - | TRBJ1-3 | TRBV19 | CASIGWATSSGNTIYF | TGTGCCAGTATCGGATGGGCGACCAGCTCTGGAAACACCATATATTTT
- | - | TRBJ2-3 | TRBV7-9 | CASSDGGSTDTQYF | TGTGCCAGCAGTGACGGCGGGAGCACAGATACGCAGTATTTT
TRBD2 | - | TRBJ2-2 | TRBV24-1 | CATSDAAGLAGNTGELFF | TGTGCCACCAGTGATGCTGCGGGATTAGCGGGAAACACCGGGGAGCTGTTTTTT
TRBD1 | - | TRBJ2-5 | TRBV5-4 | CASSLGPSQGAETQYF | TGTGCCAGCAGCTTGGGACCGTCACAGGGGGCAGAGACCCAGTACTTC
TRBD1 | - | TRBJ2-5 | TRBV6-5 | CASRKDRGGETQYF | TGTGCCAGCAGAAAGGACAGGGGCGGTGAGACCCAGTACTTC
TRBD1 | - | TRBJ1-6 | TRBV7-2 | CASSPGQGKGLWGSPLHF | TGTGCCAGCAGCCCTGGACAGGGGAAGGGGTTATGGGGTTCACCCCTCCACTTT
TRBD1 | once | TRBJ2-3 | TRBV5-4 | CASTRDRASTDTQYF | TGTGCCAGCACCCGGGACAGGGCTAGCACAGATACGCAGTATTTT
- | - | TRBJ2-3 | TRBV7-2 | CASSLTQEGTQYF | TGTGCCAGCAGCTTGACCCAAGAAGGTACGCAGTATTTT
- | - | TRBJ1-1 | TRBV27 | CASGFQGPTEAFF | TGTGCCAGCGGCTTCCAGGGGCCCACTGAAGCTTTCTTT
- | once | TRBJ2-3 | TRBV10-3 | CAISEMADTQYF | TGTGCCATCAGTGAAATGGCGGATACGCAGTATTTT
TRBD1 | - | TRBJ1-3 | TRBV6-5 | CASSYSNRGSGNTIYF | TGTGCCAGCAGTTACTCGAACAGGGGCTCTGGAAACACCATATATTTT
- | few | TRBJ1-4 | TRBV6-1 | CASSEMGLATNEKLFF | TGTGCCAGCAGTGAAATGGGGCTTGCAACTAATGAAAAACTGTTTTTT
- | - | TRBJ2-2 | TRBV2 | CASSAENTGELFF | TGTGCCAGCAGTGCAGAGAACACCGGGGAGCTGTTTTTT
- | once | TRBJ2-7 | TRBV5-1 | CASSSDRSSYEQYF | TGCGCCAGCAGCTCGGACAGAAGCTCCTACGAGCAGTACTTC
TRBD1 | - | TRBJ1-2 | TRBV4-1 | CASSPTDRGRVDYGYTF | TGCGCCAGCAGCCCTACGGACAGGGGGCGCGTGGACTATGGCTACACCTTC